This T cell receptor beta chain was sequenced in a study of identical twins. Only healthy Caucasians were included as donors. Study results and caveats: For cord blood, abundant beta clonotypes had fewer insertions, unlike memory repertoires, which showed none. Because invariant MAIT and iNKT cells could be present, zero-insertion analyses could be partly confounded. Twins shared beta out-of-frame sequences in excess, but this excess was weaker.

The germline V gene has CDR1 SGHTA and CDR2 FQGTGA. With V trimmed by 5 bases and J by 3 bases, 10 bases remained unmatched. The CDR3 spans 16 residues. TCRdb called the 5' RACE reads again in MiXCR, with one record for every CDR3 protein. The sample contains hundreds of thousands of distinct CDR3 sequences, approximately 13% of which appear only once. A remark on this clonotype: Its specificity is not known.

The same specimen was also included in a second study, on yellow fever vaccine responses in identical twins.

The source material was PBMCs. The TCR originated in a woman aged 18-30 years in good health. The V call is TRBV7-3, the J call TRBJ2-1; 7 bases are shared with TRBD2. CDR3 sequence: CASSPRASGYYNEQFF. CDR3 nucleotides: TGTGCCAGCAGCCCCCGGGCTAGCGGATACTACAATGAGCAGTTCTTC.